Following are 21 T cell receptor beta chains from one sample sequenced in a study of shared clonotypes between healthy human individuals (dated by TCRdb to the early 2020s). Preparation of the library involved the immunoSEQ multiplex PCR assay. TCRdb took over this immuneACCESS table, retaining in-frame rearrangements with V and J assigned. Such tables are incomplete; in checked studies, under half of the missing clones stem from an unresolved V gene, and the remainder is unexplained. The table for this sample lists approximately 1,000,000 clones; approximately 75% of them were counted only once. The top ten clones comprise more than 0.85% of the sample. Input material: memory CD4+ T cells from PBMCs. The cell subset or site tag for this specimen amounts to: CD45RA-negative fraction. The receptors were gathered from a man aged 18 to 29 in good health. Some clones in this sample may be carry-over from other donors' samples.

Concerning this clone itself: This may come from a read error, since a much larger clone is one base off. The chain employs TRBV27 and TRBJ2-6; D uncertain. Between the trimmed V and J ends, which lost 6 bases and 2 bases, there was a span of 2 bases. The CDR3 spans 12 residues. CDR1 and CDR2 from the germline V gene are MNHEY and SMNVEV (reference sequence). CDR3 sequence: CASRTGANVLTF. The CDR3 region has the DNA TGTGCCAGCAGGACTGGGGCCAACGTCCTGACTTTC.

This sequence joins TRBV7-9 and TRBJ2-3; D could derive from TRBD1 or TRBD2 (6 bases each). Per the germline V gene, CDR1 is SEHNR and CDR2 is FQNEAQ (reference sequence). The CDR3 extends over 14 amino acids. Trimming cost V 3 bases and J 4 bases, with 11 bases left between them. The CDR3 nucleotides are TGTGCCAGCAGCTTGAGGGGGGCGGCAGATACGCAGTATTTT. Protein sequence: CASSLRGAADTQYF.

The V and J genes are TRBV5-4 and TRBJ2-5; tentative D call: TRBD1 (5 bases). Germline assignment: CDR1 SGHNT and CDR2 YYREEE (reference sequence). The germline V and J ends were trimmed by 3 bases and 13 bases, with 25 bases remaining between them. This CDR3 contains 15 residues. CDR3 coding DNA: TGTGCCAGCAGCTACACCGGTAAAGAGTGGGGCCCAAGGTACTTC. This encodes CASSYTGKEWGPRYF.

The chain links TRBV11-2 to TRBJ2-7; D remains ambiguous. Germline values: CDR1 SGHAT, CDR2 FQNNGV. V lost 5 bases and J lost 4, with 9 bases in between. The CDR3 runs 12 residues. The CDR3 here is CASSLYGYEQYF. The CDR3 coding sequence is TGTGCCAGCAGCCTGTACGGATACGAGCAGTACTTC.

This rearrangement joins TRBV9 to TRBJ1-3; D is unresolved. The germline V gene has CDR1 SGDLS and CDR2 YYNGEE. The V end was cut by 7 bases, the J end by 0 bases, with 8 bases between. The CDR3 runs to 13 residues. The CDR3 sequence is CASEGGSGNTIYF. The CDR3 DNA is TGTGCCAGCGAAGGCGGCTCTGGAAACACCATATATTTT.

A few counts support this clone. The genes are TRBV2 and TRBJ2-6; 9 nucleotides align to TRBD1. The germline V gene encodes CDR1 SNHLY and CDR2 FYNNEI. This CDR3 spans 18 amino acids. V lost 5 bases to trimming and J lost 2 bases; unmatched junction nucleotides: 10. The CDR3 sequence: CASSLPGQGLPGANVLTF. In nucleotides, the CDR3 is TGTGCCAGCAGTTTGCCGGGACAGGGACTCCCTGGGGCCAACGTCCTGACTTTC. The full variable domain, rest sourced from reference TRBV2 and TRBJ2-6, is EPEVTQTPSHQVTQMGQEVILRCVPISNHLYFYWYRQILGQKVEFLVSFYNNEISEKSEIFDDQFSVERPDGSNFTLKIRSTKLEDSAMYFCASSLPGQGLPGANVLTFGAGSRLTVL.

The chain carries TRBV5-1 and TRBJ2-6; D possibly matches TRBD1 or TRBD2 (7 bases each). The CDR3 has 15 residues. CDR1 and CDR2 (germline): SGHRS, YFSETQ. Trimming cost V 4 bases and J 2 bases, with 10 bases left between them. CDR3 nucleotide sequence: TGCGCCAGCAGCCCAGGGGGGGCTGGGGCCAACGTCCTGACTTTC. Residues: CASSPGGAGANVLTF. The variable domain in full, completed from reference TRBV5-1 and TRBJ2-6, reads KAGVTQTPRYLIKTRGQQVTLSCSPISGHRSVSWYQQTPGQGLQFLFEYFSETQRNKGNFPGRFSGRQFSNSRSEMNVSTLELGDSALYLCASSPGGAGANVLTFGAGSRLTVL.

The genes are TRBV9 and TRBJ2-3; no clear D gene. Germline V lookup: CDR1 SGDLS, CDR2 YYNGEE. There are 14 residues in the CDR3. The V and J ends lost 3 bases and 0 bases respectively, with 8 bases between them. CDR3 bases: TGTGCCAGCAGCGCCCTATCTAGCACAGATACGCAGTATTTT. Translating gives CASSALSSTDTQYF.

As for this clone: With a much larger clone just one base away, this may be a read error. This sample also contains other DNA sequences that code for the same CDR3. The J gene is TRBJ2-7, the V gene TRBV5-6; tentatively, D is TRBD2 (6 bases). V lost 4 bases and J 7 bases, leaving 9 bases between the germline ends. Germline CDR1 reads SGHDT; CDR2 reads YYEEEE. The CDR3 is made up of 11 amino acids. CDR3 sequence reads: CASSLAGEQYF. The DNA for the CDR3 is TGTGCCAGCAGCCTGGCGGGGGAGCAGTACTTC.

CDR3 nucleotides: TGCGCCAGCAGCCCCCTAGCGGGAGGGCCCCATGAGCAGTTCTTC. Its translation is CASSPLAGGPHEQFF. The chain recombines TRBV5-1 with TRBJ2-1, with 12 positions matching TRBD2. V trimming: 4 bases; J trimming: 8 bases; junction bases outside the gene matches: 7. The CDR3 length is 15 residues. Germline lookup yields CDR1 SGHRS and CDR2 YFSETQ.

This clone was found a few times. The J gene is TRBJ1-5, the V gene TRBV27, with D tentatively TRBD1 (5 bases). CDR3 length: 15 residues. Germline V gene sequence: CDR1 MNHEY, CDR2 SMNVEV (reference sequence). Trimming stripped 7 bases from V and 1 base from J, with 14 bases between. The CDR3 loop reads CASKGGAASNQPQHF. As DNA, the CDR3 is TGTGCCAGCAAAGGAGGGGCGGCGAGCAATCAGCCCCAGCATTTT.

The chain links TRBV5-8 to TRBJ1-1; tentative D call: TRBD1 (6 bases). CDR3 size: 17 residues. V was trimmed by 1 base and J by 1 base, leaving 17 bases between them. The germline gives CDR1 SGHTS, CDR2 YDEGEE. The CDR3: CASSLYMGGRGNTEAFF. The CDR3 DNA reads as TGTGCCAGCAGCTTGTATATGGGGGGGCGCGGGAACACTGAAGCTTTCTTT. Using reference TRBV5-8 and TRBJ1-1 for the parts outside the CDR3, the full variable domain is EAGVTQSPTHLIKTRGQQATLRCSPISGHTSVYWYQQALGLGLQFLLWYDEGEERNRGNFPPRFSGRQFPNYSSELNVNALELEDSALYLCASSLYMGGRGNTEAFFGQGTRLTVV.

With respect to this clone: Other DNA sequences in the same sample also yield this CDR3. The V and J genes are TRBV5-1 and TRBJ2-3; TRBD1 might be the D (6 bases). The CDR3 is 15 amino acids. V was clipped by 0 bases and J by 1 base, with 9 bases between them. Per the germline V gene, CDR1 is SGHRS and CDR2 is YFSETQ. The CDR3 nucleotides are TGCGCCAGCAGCTTGGGTGGGACACGCACAGATACGCAGTATTTT. Translation: CASSLGGTRTDTQYF.

V usage is TRBV6-5 and J usage is TRBJ1-2, with 9 bases fitting TRBD1. Germline values: CDR1 MNHEY, CDR2 SVGAGI. The junction had 6 bases not matched to a gene; V was cut back by 6 bases and J by 7 bases. This CDR3 region has 13 residues. This chain's CDR3 is CASRNRGRGGYTF. CDR3 sequence (DNA): TGTGCCAGCAGAAACAGGGGGCGGGGTGGCTACACCTTC.

The DNA of the CDR3 is TGCGCCAGCAGCCAAGATTTTGGCGGGACGGCAGATACGCAGTATTTT. This sequence encodes CASSQDFGGTADTQYF. This sequence joins TRBV4-3 and TRBJ2-3; TRBD2 is a possible D gene (6 bases). Germline CDR1 and CDR2: LGHNA and YSLEER. The CDR3 totals 16 residues. The ends were cut back, 0 bases at V and 4 bases at J, with 14 bases in the middle.

The genes are TRBV11-2 and TRBJ1-1; D call uncertain. Germline-derived CDR1 and CDR2 are SGHAT and FQNNGV. Deletions cut 2 bases from V and 2 bases from J, with 6 bases between. The CDR3 contains 13 residues. The CDR3 region is CASSLLLNTEAFF. Here the CDR3 DNA reads TGTGCCAGCAGCTTACTCCTAAACACTGAAGCTTTCTTT.

V gene TRBV5-1 combines with J gene TRBJ2-7; 10 positions match TRBD2. The CDR3 is 14 amino acids. V lost 4 bases, J lost 3 bases, and 4 bases stayed unmatched. Germline V CDR1 and CDR2: SGHRS, YFSETQ. The DNA for the CDR3 is TGCGCCAGCAGCGGGACTAGCGAAAACTACGAGCAGTACTTC. Translating gives CASSGTSENYEQYF.

V usage is TRBV10-3 and J usage is TRBJ2-7, with 7 bases lining up with TRBD2. The V and J ends lost 7 bases and 2 bases, in that order; junction bases with no gene match: 8. The length of the CDR3 is 14 residues. Per germline, CDR1 ENHRY and CDR2 SYGVKD. CDR3 DNA sequence: TGTGCCATCACTTCAACGGGAGGCGCCTACGAGCAGTACTTC. Its translation is CAITSTGGAYEQYF.

The rearrangement joins TRBV7-2 to TRBJ1-1; D call uncertain. The ends were cut back, 0 bases at V and 4 bases at J, with 9 bases in the middle. Per the germline V gene, CDR1 is SGHTA and CDR2 is FQGNSA. The CDR3 spans 14 residues. The chain's CDR3 is CASSLAGRFTEAFF. CDR3 nucleotides: TGTGCCAGCAGCTTAGCAGGGAGGTTCACTGAAGCTTTCTTT.

The chain is built from TRBV7-9 and TRBJ2-5; 8 nucleotides align to TRBD2. This CDR3 region has 15 residues. J gave up 1 base and V 4 bases, and 5 bases lay outside the gene matches. Germline CDR1 SEHNR, CDR2 FQNEAQ (reference sequence). CDR3 region: CASSSGLVVQETQYF. CDR3 DNA: TGTGCCAGCAGCTCGGGACTAGTCGTCCAAGAGACCCAGTACTTC.

The table lists this clone with a few counts. The rearrangement joins TRBV18 to TRBJ2-2; D possibly corresponds to TRBD1 (6 bases). CDR1 is KGHSH and CDR2 is LQKENI in the germline V gene. This CDR3 is built from 16 residues. V was cut by 3 bases and J by 2 bases, with 13 bases left in between. CDR3 DNA sequence: TGTGCCAGCTCACCTTCAGGACAGACTAACACCGGGGAGCTGTTTTTT. Amino acids: CASSPSGQTNTGELFF.